Listed below are T cell receptor beta chains from one sample, sequenced in a study of PD-1 blockade in mismatch repair-deficient tumors. Data came from immunoSEQ multiplex PCR; TCRdb stores just in-frame clones and leaves some out. Of 70,000 to 90,000 clones in the sample, approximately 80% were seen once. The specimen was peripheral blood, collected 44 weeks after starting pembrolizumab. These receptor sequences come from an adult with mismatch repair-deficient cancer. The CDR3 runs from the conserved cysteine through the conserved F or W. A D gene is named only where the DNA matches it firmly. Rows give clone size only sometimes, using once, few, many, or a class for an expanded clone.

>TRBV7-7|-|TRBJ2-7|TRBD2|16
CASSLAAGGSSYEQYF
TGTGCTAGCAGCTTAGCGGCGGGAGGGAGCTCCTACGAGCAGTACTTC
>TRBV5-6|-|TRBJ1-1|TRBD1|15
CASSLAGGWNTEAFF
TGTGCCAGCAGCCTGGCAGGGGGCTGGAACACTGAAGCTTTCTTT
>TRBV19|few|TRBJ2-7|TRBD2|15
CASSTCSGWWCEQYF
TGTGCCAGTAGTACCTGTAGCGGGTGGTGGTGCGAGCAGTACTTC
>TRBV12-5|many|TRBJ2-7|TRBD2|19
CASGLVPGLGGGISYEQYF
TGTGCTAGTGGTTTGGTACCAGGACTAGGAGGAGGAATCTCCTACGAGCAGTACTTC
>TRBV5-1|-|TRBJ1-1|-|14
CASSLGAGNTEAFF
TGCGCCAGCAGCCTGGGGGCTGGGAACACTGAAGCTTTCTTT
>TRBV5-4|once|TRBJ2-6|-|14
CASSSGSGANVLTF
TGTGCCAGCAGCTCCGGGTCTGGGGCCAACGTCCTGACTTTC
>TRBV5-1|-|TRBJ2-1|TRBD2|14
CASSSSGTYNEQFF
TGCGCCAGCAGCTCTAGCGGTACCTACAATGAGCAGTTCTTC
>TRBV6-5|few|TRBJ1-1|-|13
CASSYQMTTEAFF
TGTGCCAGCAGTTACCAGATGACAACTGAAGCTTTCTTT
>TRBV7-9|few|TRBJ1-2|TRBD1|15
CASSPPQTGAVGYTF
TGTGCCAGCAGCCCCCCTCAAACAGGGGCGGTTGGCTACACCTTC
>TRBV2|few|TRBJ1-5|-|12
CASSSLNQPQHF
TGTGCCAGCAGCAGTTTAAATCAGCCCCAGCATTTT
>TRBV15|-|TRBJ1-4|-|14
CATSRQLANEKLFF
TGTGCCACCAGCAGACAGTTGGCTAATGAAAAACTGTTTTTT
>TRBV6-5|-|TRBJ2-7|-|16
CASSYSLDRTTYEQYF
TGTGCCAGCAGTTACTCGTTGGACAGGACTACCTACGAGCAGTACTTC
>TRBV27|-|TRBJ1-1|TRBD1|11
CASIGTGGAFF
TGTGCCAGCATTGGGACAGGGGGAGCTTTCTTT
>TRBV9|once|TRBJ2-5|TRBD2|15
CASSSRLAGTETQYF
TGTGCCAGCAGCTCGAGACTAGCGGGAACAGAGACCCAGTACTTC
>TRBV6-5|-|TRBJ1-6|-|16
CASSYITGSYNSPLHF
TGTGCCAGCAGTTACATTACAGGCTCCTATAATTCACCCCTCCACTTT
>TRBV5-6|-|TRBJ2-4|TRBD2|17
CASRLLAGGLAKNIQYF
TGTGCCAGCAGACTACTAGCGGGGGGACTAGCCAAAAACATTCAGTACTTC
>TRBV5-6|-|TRBJ2-7|-|13
CASSLDWGGEQYF
TGTGCCAGCAGCTTGGACTGGGGAGGCGAGCAGTACTTC